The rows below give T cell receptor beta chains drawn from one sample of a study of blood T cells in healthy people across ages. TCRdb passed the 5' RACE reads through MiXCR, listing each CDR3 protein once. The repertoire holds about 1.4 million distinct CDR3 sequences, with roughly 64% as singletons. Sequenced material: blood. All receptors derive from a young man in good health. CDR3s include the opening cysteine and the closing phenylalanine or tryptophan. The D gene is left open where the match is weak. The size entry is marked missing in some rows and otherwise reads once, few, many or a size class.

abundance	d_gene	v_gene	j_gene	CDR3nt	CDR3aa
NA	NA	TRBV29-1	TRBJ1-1	TGCAGCGTAGAAATGGGGGCGGGCACTGAAGCTTTCTTT	CSVEMGAGTEAFF
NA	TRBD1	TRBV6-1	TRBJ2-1	TGTGCCAGCAGTGAAGGACAGGGGGGTAATGAGCAGTTCTTC	CASSEGQGGNEQFF
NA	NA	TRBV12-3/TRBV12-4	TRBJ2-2	TGTGCCAGCAGTTTAGAGCTTAACACCGGGGAGCTGTTTTTT	CASSLELNTGELFF
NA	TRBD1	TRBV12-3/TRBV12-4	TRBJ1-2	TGTGCCAGCAGTTTACCAGGACAGGTGGACTATGGCTACACCTTC	CASSLPGQVDYGYTF
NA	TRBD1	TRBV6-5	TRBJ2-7	TGTGCCAGCAGTTCCTCTACCGGGACAGGGACCTACGAGCAGTACTTC	CASSSSTGTGTYEQYF
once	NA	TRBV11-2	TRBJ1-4	TGTGCCAGCAGCTTCGGGCGTGGGGCGGCGGAAAAACTGTTTTTT	CASSFGRGAAEKLFF
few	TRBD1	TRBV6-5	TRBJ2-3	TGTGCCAGCGGCAAGAGCTCCGGGACAGCAAGGTATTTT	CASGKSSGTARYF
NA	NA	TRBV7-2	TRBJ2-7	TGTGCCAGCAGCTTAGCGGGAGAGGCCTACGAGCAGTACTTC	CASSLAGEAYEQYF
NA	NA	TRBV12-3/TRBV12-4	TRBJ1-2	TGTGCCAGCAGTTTCGGTTTTGGCTACACCTTC	CASSFGFGYTF
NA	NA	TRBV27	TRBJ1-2	TGTGCCAGCAGTTTATCGGCCCAAATATATGGCTACACCTTC	CASSLSAQIYGYTF
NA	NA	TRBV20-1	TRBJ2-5	TGCAGTGCTAGAGAACCGCGAGCCAGCCAGTCTTACAATGAGCAGTACTTC	CSAREPRASQSYNEQYF
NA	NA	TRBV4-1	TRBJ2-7	TGCGCCAGCAGCCGGACCGGGGCTAACTCCTACGAGCAGTACTTC	CASSRTGANSYEQYF
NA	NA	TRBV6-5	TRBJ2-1	TGTGCCAGCAGTTACGGCGCAGCTTCCTACAATGAGCAGTTCTTC	CASSYGAASYNEQFF
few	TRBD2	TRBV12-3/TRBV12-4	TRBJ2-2	TGTGCCAGCAGTCCCAGGTCTAGCGGGAGGGCGTTGGGGACCGGGGAGCTGTTTTTT	CASSPRSSGRALGTGELFF
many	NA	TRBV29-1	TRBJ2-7	TGCAGCGTTGCCGGGCGAACTCGCTCCTACGAGCAGTACTTC	CSVAGRTRSYEQYF
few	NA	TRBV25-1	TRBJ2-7	TGTGCCAGCAGGATGACAGGCTCCTACGAGCAGTACTTC	CASRMTGSYEQYF
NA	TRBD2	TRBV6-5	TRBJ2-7	TGTGCCAGCCGGACTAGCGGGGGTAACTACGAGCAGTACTTC	CASRTSGGNYEQYF
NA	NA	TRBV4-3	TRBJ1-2	TGCGCCAGCAGCCCCACAGGTGGACTCAGAGCTAACTATGGCTACACCTTC	CASSPTGGLRANYGYTF
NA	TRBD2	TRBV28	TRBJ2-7	TGTGCCAGCGGGACGGGACTAGCGGAACTTCGCTCCTACAATGAGCAGTACTTC	CASGTGLAELRSYNEQYF
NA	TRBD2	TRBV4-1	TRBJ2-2	TGCGCCAGCAGCCAGGGGACTAGCGGGGGGGCCAATACCGGGGAGCTGTTTTTT	CASSQGTSGGANTGELFF
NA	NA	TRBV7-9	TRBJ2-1	TGTGCCAGCAGCTTATCTCCGGGAGAATGGTACAATGAGCAGTTCTTC	CASSLSPGEWYNEQFF
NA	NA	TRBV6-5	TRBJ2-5	TGTGCCAGCAGCCTGAAGCCCCAGGGGTTTGAGCAGTACTTC	CASSLKPQGFEQYF
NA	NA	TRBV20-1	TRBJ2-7	TGCAGTGCTAGAGGACAGATCTCCTACGAGCAGTACTTC	CSARGQISYEQYF
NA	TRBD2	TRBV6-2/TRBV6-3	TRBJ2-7	TGTGCCAGCAGTTTCAGACTAGCGGGAGAGCGAGAGCAGTACTTC	CASSFRLAGEREQYF
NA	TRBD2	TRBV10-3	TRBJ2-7	TGTGCCATCAGTGAGTCGACTAGCGCCTACGAGCAGTACTTC	CAISESTSAYEQYF
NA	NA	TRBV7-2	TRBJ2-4	TGTGCCAGCAGCTTAGGCGGTACCAAAAACATTCAGTACTTC	CASSLGGTKNIQYF
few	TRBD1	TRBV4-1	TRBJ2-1	TGCGCCAGCAGCCTACTGACGACAGGGGAGAATGAGCAGTTCTTC	CASSLLTTGENEQFF
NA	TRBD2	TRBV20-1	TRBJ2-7	TGCAGTGCTAGAGGGACTAGCGGGAAAGGCGAGCAGTACTTC	CSARGTSGKGEQYF
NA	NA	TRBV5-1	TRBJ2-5	TGCGCCAGCAGCGTGGACGTAAGGGAGACCCAGTACTTC	CASSVDVRETQYF
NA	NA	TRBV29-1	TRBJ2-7	TGCAGCGTTGAAACAGGGTCGGCCTACGAGCAGTACTTC	CSVETGSAYEQYF
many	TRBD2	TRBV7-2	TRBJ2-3	TGTGCCAGCAGCTTAAATCCAGCGGGGGATACGCAGTATTTT	CASSLNPAGDTQYF
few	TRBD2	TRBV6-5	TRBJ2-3	TGTGCCAGCAGTTACTCGAGACCTAGCGGGAGGCCAGATACGCAGTATTTT	CASSYSRPSGRPDTQYF
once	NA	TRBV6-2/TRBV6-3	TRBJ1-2	TGTGCCAGCAACCCAAGACAGGTCGACTATGGCTACACCTTC	CASNPRQVDYGYTF
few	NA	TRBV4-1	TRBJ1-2	TGCGCCAGCAGCCAAGTCACAGCTAACTATGGCTACACCTTC	CASSQVTANYGYTF
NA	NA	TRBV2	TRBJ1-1	TGTGCCAGCAGTGGAGCGGTCAGCATGTTCGATGAAGCTTTCTTT	CASSGAVSMFDEAFF
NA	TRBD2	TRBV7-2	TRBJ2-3	TGTGCCAGCAGCGGACTAGCGGGGGGGGCCACAGATACGCAGTATTTT	CASSGLAGGATDTQYF
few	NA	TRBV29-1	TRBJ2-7	TGCAGCGGAGGGGGTTCTCTGGGAGAGCAGTACTTC	CSGGGSLGEQYF
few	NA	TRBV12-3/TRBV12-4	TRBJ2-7	TGTGCCAGCAGTTTGCATAGCCCCTACGAGCAGTACTTC	CASSLHSPYEQYF
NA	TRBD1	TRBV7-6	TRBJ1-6	TGTGCCAGCAGCCTCCAGGACAGGGCTATCTATAATTCACCCCTCCACTTT	CASSLQDRAIYNSPLHF
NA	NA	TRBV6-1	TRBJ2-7	TGTGCCAGCAGTGAATCCCGTCACCTATCCTACGAGCAGTACTTC	CASSESRHLSYEQYF
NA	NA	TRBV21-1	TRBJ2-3	TGTGCCAGCAGCACAATACAGGGCCTAAGCACAGATACGCAGTATTTT	CASSTIQGLSTDTQYF
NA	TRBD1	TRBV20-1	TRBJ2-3	TGCAGTGCCACAACCCCACGGACAGGACGCACAGATACGCAGTATTTT	CSATTPRTGRTDTQYF
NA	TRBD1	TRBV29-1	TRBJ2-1	TGCAGCGTTGATCAGGACAGGGCGCCTTTATCCTCCTACAATGAGCAGTTCTTC	CSVDQDRAPLSSYNEQFF
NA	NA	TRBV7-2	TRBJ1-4	TGTGCCAGCAGCATCCAGGGGAGGCGTAATGAAAAACTGTTTTTT	CASSIQGRRNEKLFF
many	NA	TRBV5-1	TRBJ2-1	TGTGCCAGCAGCTTGGGCCTGGATGAGCAGTTCTTC	CASSLGLDEQFF
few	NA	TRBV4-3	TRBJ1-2	TGCGCCAGCAGCCAAGTGGTGGGTAGCCGTGGCTACACCTTC	CASSQVVGSRGYTF
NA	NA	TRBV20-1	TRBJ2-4	TGCAGTGTACCCCGGGACATAGGGGACATTCAGTACTTC	CSVPRDIGDIQYF
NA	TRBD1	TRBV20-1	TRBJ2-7	TGCAGTGCTAGAGATCCGGGACAGCCCAAAATTAGCTCCTACGAGCAGTACTTC	CSARDPGQPKISSYEQYF
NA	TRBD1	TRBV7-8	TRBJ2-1	TGTGCCAGCGGAAAAGTAGGGACAGGGGGGTACAATGAGCAGTTCTTC	CASGKVGTGGYNEQFF
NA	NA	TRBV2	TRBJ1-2	TGTGCCAGCATGAGGGGATCTTATCTGGGCTACACCTTC	CASMRGSYLGYTF
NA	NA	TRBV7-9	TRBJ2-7	TGTGCCAGCAGCTTAGTAAATCGAGTCAGGGCGGGCGAGCAGTACTTC	CASSLVNRVRAGEQYF
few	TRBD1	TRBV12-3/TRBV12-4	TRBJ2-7	TGTGCCAGCAGGACCGGGACAGGGAAATACGAGCAGTACTTC	CASRTGTGKYEQYF
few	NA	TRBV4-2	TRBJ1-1	TGTGCCAGCAGCCAAGGAAGCTCTGGGCAGAACACTGAAGCTTTCTTT	CASSQGSSGQNTEAFF
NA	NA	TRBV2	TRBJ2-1	TGTGCCAGCAGTGAGGAGAGCGGATATGCCTACAATGAGCAGTTCTTC	CASSEESGYAYNEQFF
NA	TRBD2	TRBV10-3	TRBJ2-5	TGTGCCATCAGTGAGCCAAGCGGGACGGAACAAGAGACCCAGTACTTC	CAISEPSGTEQETQYF